Listed here is a single TCR beta chain. Original analysis: Scientists estimated how many nucleated cells there were by amplifying reference gene primers. Measured with immunoSEQ multiplex PCR; TCRdb has only the in-frame clones, and not every one. The V and J calls and clone size come from that table; D and trimming were worked out from the DNA. Of 25,000 to 35,000 clones in the sample, over 70% are singletons; the top ten hold 7% to 8.5%. Germline V gives CDR1 SGHVS, CDR2 FQNEAQ. V lost 5 bases to trimming and J lost 5 bases, with 19 bases between them. The CDR3 length is 17 residues. The sample originates from a study of blood T cell repertoires in COVID-19. Background on the study: Samples representing acute and convalescent COVID-19 were sourced from the United States, Italy and Spain. T cells, B-cell-depleted T cells, or PBMCs provided the cDNA or gDNA that served as material.

The clonotype was recovered from a woman in her sixties or seventies with active or convalescent COVID-19. The sample taken for sequencing was peripheral blood. V gene TRBV7-8 combines with J gene TRBJ1-6; a possible D gene is TRBD1 (6 bases). The CDR3 spells CASSPVGGRGNNSPLHF. Here the CDR3 DNA reads TGTGCCAGCAGCCCGGTGGGGGGGCGGGGGAATAATTCACCCCTCCACTTT.